A single sample is the source of the 16 T cell receptor beta chains below, sequenced in a study of OX40 agonist ivuxolimab in advanced cancers. The method was immunoSEQ multiplex PCR; TCRdb's version includes in-frame clones alone and lacks a portion of them. The table shows more than 75,000 clones, with roughly nine tenths occurring only once. The sample consisted of CD4+ or CD8+ T cells sorted from blood, taken in a trial of the OX40 agonist ivuxolimab. The source of these receptors is an adult with an advanced solid tumor such as melanoma, head and neck, liver or kidney cancer.

The rearrangement joins TRBV7-2 to TRBJ1-2; 7 bases map to TRBD1. This CDR3 contains 15 residues. V trimming: 5 bases; J trimming: 4 bases; junction bases outside the gene matches: 10. CDR1 is SGHTA, CDR2 FQGNSA, per germline. The CDR3 is CASSEGQPILYGYTF. CDR3 DNA: TGTGCCAGCAGCGAGGGACAGCCGATTCTCTATGGCTACACCTTC.

The chain recombines TRBV7-8 with TRBJ1-1; a weak D match, TRBD1 (5 bases). V was clipped by 10 bases and J by 3 bases, with 18 bases between them. Per germline, CDR1 SGHVS and CDR2 FQNEAQ. CDR3 length: 14 residues. CDR3 DNA: TGTGCCACCTCCCCGAGGAGAGGGGACACTGAAGCTTTCTTT. Translating gives CATSPRRGDTEAFF.

The rearrangement joins TRBV7-9 to TRBJ2-1; 7 nucleotides agree with TRBD2. V lost 8 bases, J lost 5 bases, and 12 bases stayed unmatched. The length of the CDR3 is 15 residues. Germline V gene data show CDR1 as SEHNR and CDR2 as FQNEAQ (reference sequence). The CDR3 nucleotides read TGTGCCAGCGCTCTCCGCGGGAGAATGAACAATGAGCAGTTCTTC. Translating gives CASALRGRMNNEQFF.

The chain couples TRBV6-5 to TRBJ2-1; 10 nucleotides agree with TRBD2. The CDR3 is made up of 15 amino acids. The junction had 3 bases not matched to a gene; V was cut back by 0 bases and J by 7 bases. The V gene's germline CDR1 is MNHEY and CDR2 SVGAGI. CDR3 loop: CASSYSSGRYNEQFF. The CDR3 DNA reads TGTGCCAGCAGTTACTCTAGCGGGAGGTATAATGAGCAGTTCTTC.

The genes are TRBV30 and TRBJ2-7, with TRBD2 as a possible D gene (6 bases). Germline V gene sequence: CDR1 GTSNPN, CDR2 SVGIG (reference sequence). The ends were cut back, 0 bases at V and 0 bases at J, with 9 bases in the middle. The CDR3 is 14 residues long. The CDR3 region is CAWSVGGSSYEQYF. In DNA, the CDR3 is TGTGCCTGGAGTGTTGGGGGGAGCTCCTACGAGCAGTACTTC.

V is TRBV19 and J is TRBJ2-7, with 14 nucleotides matching TRBD2. The CDR3 consists of 16 residues. Germline CDR1 reads LNHDA; CDR2 reads SQIVND (reference sequence). Unmatched junction bases numbered 7, after V lost 5 bases and J lost 4 bases. Written as DNA, the CDR3 is TGTGCCAGTAGTGCCCGACTAGCGGGAGGGCCGTACGAGCAGTACTTC. Its translation: CASSARLAGGPYEQYF.

The chain recombines TRBV19 with TRBJ2-2; no firm D call. Germline V gene sequence: CDR1 LNHDA, CDR2 SQIVND (reference sequence). The CDR3 spans 15 residues. Trimming shortened V by 4 bases and J by 0 bases, and 9 bases separated the two germline ends. Written as DNA, the CDR3 is TGTGCCAGTAGTAGATCGTCTACGAACACCGGGGAGCTGTTTTTT. As protein: CASSRSSTNTGELFF. Looking up the rest from reference TRBV19 and TRBJ2-2 gives the full variable domain: DGGITQSPKYLFRKEGQNVTLSCEQNLNHDAMYWYRQDPGQGLRLIYYSQIVNDFQKGDIAEGYSVSREKKESFPLTVTSAQKNPTAFYLCASSRSSTNTGELFFGEGSRLTVL.

The gene calls are TRBV6-5 and TRBJ1-1; D may be TRBD1 (5 bases). Per germline, CDR1 MNHEY and CDR2 SVGAGI. The V end was cut by 2 bases, the J end by 0 bases, with 10 bases between. The length of the CDR3 is 15 residues. DNA for the CDR3: TGTGCCAGCAGTTACGGGGGGAGGATGAACACTGAAGCTTTCTTT. Its protein product is CASSYGGRMNTEAFF.

The chain joins TRBV5-1 to TRBJ2-5; D not certain. The CDR3 covers 13 residues. Germline V gives CDR1 SGHRS, CDR2 YFSETQ. V shed 1 base and J shed 4 bases, with 8 bases lying between them. The CDR3 nucleotides are TGCGCCAGCAGCTTGACAGTAGGAGAGACCCAGTACTTC. Its translation: CASSLTVGETQYF.

This sequence joins TRBV6-1 and TRBJ2-7; 10 bases fit TRBD1. The CDR3 is 14 amino acids. Trimming removed 5 bases from V and 2 bases from J; junction bases left unmatched: 3. In germline, CDR1 is MNHNS, CDR2 SASEGT. Written as DNA, the CDR3 is TGTGCCAGCAGTATGGACAGGGGGGCCTACGAGCAGTACTTC. It translates to CASSMDRGAYEQYF.

The J gene is TRBJ1-1, the V gene TRBV19; D perhaps matches TRBD1 (5 bases). Per germline, CDR1 LNHDA and CDR2 SQIVND (reference sequence). The V end lost 7 bases, the J end lost 1 base, and 10 bases lay between the germline ends. This CDR3 region has 13 residues. The CDR3 region has the DNA TGTGCCAGTACGTTGGGGCCGAACACTGAAGCTTTCTTT. Translating gives CASTLGPNTEAFF.

This sequence joins TRBV5-1 and TRBJ2-3, with 8 bases that match TRBD2. CDR1 SGHRS and CDR2 YFSETQ come from the germline V gene. The CDR3 sequence is 14 residues long. Losses at the gene ends were 2 bases for V and 6 bases for J; bases not matched to a gene: 5. The CDR3: CASSLREGWDTQYF. DNA for the CDR3: TGCGCCAGCAGCTTACGGGAGGGCTGGGATACGCAGTATTTT.

The chain is built from TRBV6-6 and TRBJ2-3, with 7 bases that match TRBD2. Germline CDR1 reads MNHNY; CDR2 reads SVGAGI (reference sequence). The trim removed 8 bases at V and 1 base at J, leaving 3 bases unmatched. The CDR3 has 13 residues. The CDR3 DNA follows: TGTGCCAGCCGGCTAGCGGGCACAGATACGCAGTATTTT. Residues: CASRLAGTDTQYF.

V and J are TRBV7-9 and TRBJ2-3; TRBD2 aligns across 14 bases. This CDR3 is 15 amino acids long. Germline CDR1 SEHNR, CDR2 FQNEAQ (reference sequence). Germline trimming cut 5 bases from V and 7 bases from J; bases unmatched to any gene: 5. As DNA, the CDR3 is TGTGCCAGCAGCACGACTAGCGGGAGGGCTCATACGCAGTATTTT. The encoded protein is CASSTTSGRAHTQYF.

The chain links TRBV5-1 to TRBJ2-7; TRBD1 matches at 8 bases. Germline V CDR1 and CDR2: SGHRS, YFSETQ. This CDR3 is 14 amino acids long. Trimming at V came to 4 bases and at J to 5 bases, leaving 8 bases not matched to a gene. CDR3 sequence: CASSLGQGPHEQYF. The CDR3 nucleotides read TGCGCCAGCAGCCTAGGACAGGGCCCCCACGAGCAGTACTTC.

The chain couples TRBV29-1 to TRBJ1-2, with D possibly TRBD1 on 5 matching bases. Trimming pared 4 bases from V and 2 bases from J, leaving 8 bases between. Germline V gene lookup returns CDR1 SQVTM and CDR2 ANQGSEA. This CDR3 has 12 residues. The CDR3 sequence is CSVGRENYGYTF. For the CDR3, the DNA is TGCAGCGTTGGCAGGGAGAACTATGGCTACACCTTC.